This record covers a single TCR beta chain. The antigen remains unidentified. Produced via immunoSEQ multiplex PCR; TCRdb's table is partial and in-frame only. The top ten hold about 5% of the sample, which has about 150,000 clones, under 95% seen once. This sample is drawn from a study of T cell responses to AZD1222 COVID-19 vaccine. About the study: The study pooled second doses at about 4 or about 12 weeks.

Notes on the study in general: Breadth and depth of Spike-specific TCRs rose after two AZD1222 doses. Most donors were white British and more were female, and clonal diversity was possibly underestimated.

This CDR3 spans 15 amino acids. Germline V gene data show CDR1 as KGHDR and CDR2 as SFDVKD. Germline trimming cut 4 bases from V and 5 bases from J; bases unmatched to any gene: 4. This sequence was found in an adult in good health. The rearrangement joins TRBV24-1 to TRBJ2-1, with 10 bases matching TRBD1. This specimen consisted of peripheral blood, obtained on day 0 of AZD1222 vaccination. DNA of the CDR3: TGTGCCACCAGTGACCCGGGACAGGGGAACAATGAGCAGTTCTTC. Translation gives CATSDPGQGNNEQFF.